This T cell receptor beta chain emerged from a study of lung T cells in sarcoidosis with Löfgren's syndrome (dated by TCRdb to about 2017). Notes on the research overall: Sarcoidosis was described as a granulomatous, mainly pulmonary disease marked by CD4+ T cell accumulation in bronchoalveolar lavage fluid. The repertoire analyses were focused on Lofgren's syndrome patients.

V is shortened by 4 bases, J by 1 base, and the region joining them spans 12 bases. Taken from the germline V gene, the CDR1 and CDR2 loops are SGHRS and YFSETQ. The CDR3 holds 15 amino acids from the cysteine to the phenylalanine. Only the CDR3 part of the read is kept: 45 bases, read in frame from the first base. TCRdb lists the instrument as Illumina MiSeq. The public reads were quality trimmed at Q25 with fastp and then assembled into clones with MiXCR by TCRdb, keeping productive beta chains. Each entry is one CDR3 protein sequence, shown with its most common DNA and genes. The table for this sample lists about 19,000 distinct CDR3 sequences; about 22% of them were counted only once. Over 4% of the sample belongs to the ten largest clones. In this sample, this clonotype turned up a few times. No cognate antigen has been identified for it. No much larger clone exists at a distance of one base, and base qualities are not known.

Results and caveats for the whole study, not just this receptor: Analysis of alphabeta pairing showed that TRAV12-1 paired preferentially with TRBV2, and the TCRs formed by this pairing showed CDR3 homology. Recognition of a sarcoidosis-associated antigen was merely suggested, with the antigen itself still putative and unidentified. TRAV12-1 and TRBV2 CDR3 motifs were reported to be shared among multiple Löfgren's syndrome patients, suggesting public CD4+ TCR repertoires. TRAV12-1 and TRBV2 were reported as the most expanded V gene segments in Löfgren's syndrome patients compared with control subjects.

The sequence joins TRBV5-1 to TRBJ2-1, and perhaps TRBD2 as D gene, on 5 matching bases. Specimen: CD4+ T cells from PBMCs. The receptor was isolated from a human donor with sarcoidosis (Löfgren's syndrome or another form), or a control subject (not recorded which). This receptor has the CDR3 CASSLGSGSYNEQFF. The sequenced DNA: TGCGCCAGCAGCCTGGGGAGCGGTTCCTACAATGAGCAGTTCTTC. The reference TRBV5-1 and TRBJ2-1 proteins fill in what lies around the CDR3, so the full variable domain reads KAGVTQTPRYLIKTRGQQVTLSCSPISGHRSVSWYQQTPGQGLQFLFEYFSETQRNKGNFPGRFSGRQFSNSRSEMNVSTLELGDSALYLCASSLGSGSYNEQFFGPGTRLTVL.